A single sample gave rise to the 15 T cell receptor beta chains below, sequenced in a study of PD-1 blockade in mismatch repair-deficient tumors. Sequencing was performed with immunoSEQ multiplex PCR; in TCRdb, only in-frame clones are kept and a portion is missing. Of under 150,000 clones listed, about 88% are singletons. The material was peripheral blood, obtained 44 weeks after starting pembrolizumab. The receptor source for this set is an adult with mismatch repair-deficient cancer.

This chain uses TRBV2 with TRBJ2-3; 8 nucleotides match TRBD2. The CDR3 runs to 16 residues. After removal of 6 bases from V and 2 bases from J, the junction contained 10 bases not matched to a gene. Germline V gives CDR1 SNHLY, CDR2 FYNNEI. Here the CDR3 DNA reads TGTGCCAGCAGGAACCTCCTAGCGGGCCCCACAGATACGCAGTATTTT. It translates to CASRNLLAGPTDTQYF.

The chain couples TRBV6-5 to TRBJ2-3; D may be TRBD2 (6 bases). This CDR3 comprises 15 residues. Germline CDR1 and CDR2: MNHEY and SVGAGI. V lost 0 bases and J lost 0, with 7 bases in between. CDR3 in DNA: TGTGCCAGCAGTTACTCGGGGACTAGCACAGATACGCAGTATTTT. Its protein product is CASSYSGTSTDTQYF.

The chain's CDR3 is CASSKRTSGRGQETQYF. The CDR3 nucleotides read TGTGCCAGCAGCAAAAGGACTAGCGGGAGGGGTCAAGAGACCCAGTACTTC. The chain links TRBV11-3 to TRBJ2-5; the match to TRBD2 covers 15 bases. With V trimmed by 5 bases and J by 2 bases, 6 bases remained unmatched. This CDR3 has 17 residues. Germline loops: CDR1 SGHNT, CDR2 YENEEA. The whole variable domain, filled in from reference TRBV11-3 and TRBJ2-5, reads EAGVVQSPRYKIIEKKQPVAFWCNPISGHNTLYWYLQNLGQGPELLIRYENEEAVDDSQLPKDRFSAERLKGVDSTLKIQPAELGDSAVYLCASSKRTSGRGQETQYFGPGTRLLVL.

The chain joins TRBV4-2 to TRBJ2-3; TRBD2 matches 7 bases. CDR3 size: 15 residues. V lost 0 bases, J lost 3 bases, and 3 bases stayed unmatched. Germline values: CDR1 LGHNA, CDR2 YNFKEQ. The CDR3 coding sequence is TGTGCCAGCAGCCAAGACCGACTAGCTACAGATACGCAGTATTTT. Amino acids: CASSQDRLATDTQYF.

The rearrangement links TRBV6-5 to TRBJ1-1; D is undetermined. Deletions cut 0 bases from V and 1 base from J, with 6 bases between. This CDR3 region has 14 residues. The germline V gene has CDR1 MNHEY and CDR2 SVGAGI. The CDR3 sequence is CASSYSRRNTEAFF. CDR3 nucleotides: TGTGCCAGCAGTTACTCACGGAGGAACACTGAAGCTTTCTTT.

This clone was detected a few times. The V and J genes are TRBV5-6 and TRBJ1-2; 9 nucleotides match TRBD1. With 3 bases clipped from V and 8 bases from J, the junction kept 8 bases outside the gene matches. The CDR3 spans 14 residues. CDR1 is SGHDT, CDR2 YYEEEE, per germline. This CDR3 is CASSSGTGWSGYTF. In nucleotides, the CDR3 is TGTGCCAGCAGCTCGGGGACAGGGTGGTCGGGCTACACCTTC.

The chain joins TRBV4-1 to TRBJ2-3; no firm D call. The CDR3 runs 14 residues. Germline V gene data show CDR1 as MGHRA and CDR2 as YSYEKL. The V end lost 1 base, the J end lost 4 bases, and 9 bases lay between the germline ends. The CDR3 nucleotides read TGCGCCAGCAGCCAAGTTATAGGGCCAGATACGCAGTATTTT. It yields the protein CASSQVIGPDTQYF.

V usage is TRBV12-5 and J usage is TRBJ2-3; the D gene could be TRBD1 or TRBD2 (5 bases each). Germline V CDR1 and CDR2: LGHNT, FRNRAP. Between the trimmed V and J ends, which lost 0 bases and 2 bases, there was a span of 18 bases. CDR3 length equals 18 residues. Written as DNA, the CDR3 is TGTGCTAGTGGTTTGGTACTGGGGCTCCAGGGACCCACAGATACGCAGTATTTT. This gives the protein CASGLVLGLQGPTDTQYF.

V gene TRBV6-1 combines with J gene TRBJ1-5, with D unclear. The length of the CDR3 is 14 residues. Trimming cost V 6 bases and J 1 base, with 10 bases left between them. CDR1 MNHNS and CDR2 SASEGT come from the germline V gene. As DNA, the CDR3 is TGTGCCAGCAGAGACGGGTCGAGCAATCAGCCCCAGCATTTT. Its translation is CASRDGSSNQPQHF.

The chain links TRBV5-1 to TRBJ1-1; D may be TRBD1 (5 bases). The CDR3 sequence is 11 residues long. From germline, CDR1 is SGHRS and CDR2 YFSETQ. V lost 4 bases and J 11 bases, leaving 12 bases between the germline ends. CDR3 sequence reads: CASSRGGMAFF. As DNA, the CDR3 is TGCGCCAGCAGCCGGGGGGGAATGGCTTTCTTT.

V gene TRBV9 combines with J gene TRBJ2-2; possibly TRBD1 or TRBD2 for D (5 bases each). Germline assignment: CDR1 SGDLS and CDR2 YYNGEE. CDR3 length: 16 residues. Trimming pared 0 bases from V and 4 bases from J, leaving 13 bases between. As DNA, the CDR3 is TGTGCCAGCAGCGTAGGTGGGGGAGAAGGCACCGGGGAGCTGTTTTTT. This sequence encodes CASSVGGGEGTGELFF. Based on the CDR3 plus reference TRBV9 and TRBJ2-2, the full variable domain is DSGVTQTPKHLITATGQRVTLRCSPRSGDLSVYWYQQSLDQGLQFLIQYYNGEERAKGNILERFSAQQFPDLHSELNLSSLELGDSALYFCASSVGGGEGTGELFFGEGSRLTVL.

The chain recombines TRBV7-2 with TRBJ2-5; no reliable D call. Germline V gene data show CDR1 as SGHTA and CDR2 as FQGNSA. The V and J ends lost 4 bases and 4 bases respectively, with 13 bases between them. This CDR3 contains 14 residues. This chain's CDR3 is CASSWREATETQYF. The CDR3 bases are TGTGCCAGCAGCTGGCGTGAGGCGACAGAGACCCAGTACTTC.

The rearrangement joins TRBV30 to TRBJ1-1; D is undetermined. Germline V gives CDR1 GTSNPN, CDR2 SVGIG (reference sequence). The CDR3 length is 14 residues. V lost 2 bases to trimming and J lost 0 bases, with 10 bases between them. CDR3 in DNA: TGTGCCTGGAGTATGACGGAGCTGAACACTGAAGCTTTCTTT. As protein: CAWSMTELNTEAFF.

This clone came up once. The DNA of the CDR3 is TGTGCCAGCAGCCCCCATCAATCACTCGGGGGCCGGGGGAAAAACTATGGCTACACCTTC. Residues: CASSPHQSLGGRGKNYGYTF. This chain joins TRBV14 and TRBJ1-2; D is perhaps TRBD1 (6 bases). V lost 4 bases to trimming and J lost 2 bases, with 29 bases between them. Germline V gene sequence: CDR1 SGHDN, CDR2 FVKESK. The CDR3 loop spans 20 amino acids.

CDR3 in DNA: TGCGCCAGCAGCTCCGGGACTAGCGGGCGACCGGCCGAGCAGTACTTC. It specifies CASSSGTSGRPAEQYF. V gene TRBV10-1 combines with J gene TRBJ2-7; 12 positions match TRBD2. The CDR3 is 16 residues long. With 6 bases clipped from V and 6 bases from J, the junction kept 12 bases outside the gene matches. CDR1 and CDR2 (germline): WNHNN, SYGVQD (reference sequence).